Shown below are 23 T cell receptor beta chains from a single sample sequenced in a study of blood T cells in healthy people across ages. Primers used in a second PCR of about 7 to 12 cycles were a sample-barcoded 5' primer and a J-beta primer mix. TCRdb re-called the 5' RACE reads through MiXCR, storing one row per CDR3 protein. In the table there are 590,000 or so distinct CDR3 sequences, about 30% of which are singletons. Sequencing input: blood. Source of these receptors: a woman older than 75 in good health.

This clonotype was recorded many times. The rearrangement links TRBV20-1 to TRBJ1-2, with 9 bases aligning to TRBD1. Germline values: CDR1 DFQATT, CDR2 SNEGSKA (reference sequence). Trimming took 6 bases from V and 4 from J; bases not matched to a gene: 6. The CDR3 has 13 amino acids. The CDR3 spells CSATQGASYGYTF. CDR3 sequence (DNA): TGCAGTGCCACACAGGGGGCAAGCTATGGCTACACCTTC.

This clonotype was picked up many times. The rearrangement uses TRBV7-9 and TRBJ1-2; D gene ambiguous. V lost 5 bases and J 1 base, leaving 14 bases between the germline ends. Germline V gives CDR1 SEHNR, CDR2 FQNEAQ (reference sequence). The CDR3 is 15 residues long. In nucleotides, the CDR3 is TGTGCCAGCAGCATTATCCGGGAAGATAACTATGGCTACACCTTC. Its translation: CASSIIREDNYGYTF.

J is TRBJ2-2 and V is TRBV19; D is possibly TRBD1 (5 bases). The CDR3 loop spans 15 amino acids. V was trimmed by 8 bases and J by 5 bases, leaving 18 bases between them. The germline V gene encodes CDR1 LNHDA and CDR2 SQIVND (reference sequence). The CDR3, as DNA: TGTGCCAGTTGCCCCGAGACAGCCCGGACCGGGGAGCTGTTTTTT. It translates to CASCPETARTGELFF.

The chain recombines TRBV30 with TRBJ1-6; no reliable D call. This CDR3 contains 13 residues. Looked up from germline, CDR1 is GTSNPN and CDR2 is SVGIG (reference sequence). V shed 4 bases and J shed 1 base, with 5 bases lying between them. The CDR3 coding sequence is TGTGCCTGGAAGAATTCCTATAATTCACCCCTCCACTTT. It yields the protein CAWKNSYNSPLHF.

This chain uses TRBV7-9 with TRBJ1-2; D is perhaps TRBD1 (5 bases). This CDR3 is built from 15 residues. Germline CDR1 SEHNR, CDR2 FQNEAQ (reference sequence). With 3 bases removed from V and 6 bases from J, the gap between germline ends came to 17 bases. The CDR3 reads CASSLGSGALDGYTF. In DNA, the CDR3 is TGTGCCAGCAGCTTGGGTTCCGGGGCCTTAGATGGCTACACCTTC.

This clonotype was picked up many times. The rearrangement joins TRBV6-2 or TRBV6-3 to TRBJ1-1, with unresolved D. Germline CDR1 and CDR2: MNHEY and SVGEGT. The length of the CDR3 is 13 residues. The germline V and J ends were trimmed by 4 bases and 0 bases, with 6 bases remaining between them. This CDR3 is CASSLYMNTEAFF. For the CDR3, the DNA is TGTGCCAGCAGTTTATACATGAACACTGAAGCTTTCTTT.

Turning to this clonotype: A much bigger clone sits one base away, suggesting this may be a read error. The chain carries TRBV27 and TRBJ1-2; D is perhaps TRBD1 (6 bases). The CDR3 sequence is 14 residues long. CDR1 and CDR2 from the germline V gene are MNHEY and SMNVEV (reference sequence). V was pared by 8 bases and J by 0 bases, with 13 bases between. As DNA, the CDR3 is TGTGCCAGCCCCGGACAGCCCGCTAACTATGGCTACACCTTC. The encoded protein is CASPGQPANYGYTF.

This clonotype has just a few counts. V is TRBV30 and J is TRBJ2-3, with TRBD2 as a possible D gene (5 bases). Germline lookup yields CDR1 GTSNPN and CDR2 SVGIG (reference sequence). V dropped 0 bases and J dropped 1 base, with 8 bases sitting between them. The CDR3 spans 14 residues. The CDR3, as DNA: TGTGCCTGGAGTGTAGAGGGTGGCACAGATACGCAGTATTTT. It translates to CAWSVEGGTDTQYF.

This clonotype was seen once. The chain uses TRBV5-1 and TRBJ2-7; 9 nucleotides line up with TRBD1. The V segment lost 4 bases and the J segment 7 bases; nucleotides outside the gene matches: 12. CDR3 length: 15 residues. The germline CDR1 and CDR2 sequences are SGHRS and YFSETQ. Here the CDR3 reads CASSGEGQGHDEQYF. The CDR3 DNA reads TGCGCCAGCAGCGGAGAGGGACAGGGTCATGATGAGCAGTACTTC.

V and J are TRBV27 and TRBJ2-2; TRBD1 aligns across 7 bases. Germline CDR1 MNHEY, CDR2 SMNVEV (reference sequence). The CDR3 runs 15 residues. The junction had 8 bases not matched to a gene; V was cut back by 5 bases and J by 5 bases. The CDR3 coding sequence is TGTGCCAGCAGTCCAGGGGGAAGGTGGACCGGGGAGCTGTTTTTT. It is translated as CASSPGGRWTGELFF.

This clonotype was recorded at least ten times. V and J are TRBV7-9 and TRBJ1-2; possibly TRBD1 for D (5 bases). The V and J ends lost 0 bases and 7 bases respectively, with 12 bases between them. The CDR3 totals 14 residues. The germline gives CDR1 SEHNR, CDR2 FQNEAQ (reference sequence). The CDR3 is CASSLAGQESGYTF. The CDR3, as DNA: TGTGCCAGCAGCTTAGCGGGGCAGGAGTCTGGCTACACCTTC.

This clonotype was recorded a few times. The chain carries TRBV30 and TRBJ2-3; 10 nucleotides agree with TRBD2. J was trimmed by 1 base and V by 3 bases; bases with no gene match: 4. The CDR3 totals 15 residues. The germline V gene has CDR1 GTSNPN and CDR2 SVGIG (reference sequence). CDR3 amino acids: CAWRLLAGGTDTQYF. As DNA, the CDR3 is TGTGCCTGGAGGCTTCTAGCGGGGGGCACAGATACGCAGTATTTT.

This clonotype was seen more than once but under ten times. A single base separates this from a much larger clone, so it may be a read error. The chain couples TRBV6-2 or TRBV6-3 to TRBJ2-1, with TRBD2 matching over 8 bases. The length of the CDR3 is 18 residues. Germline V gene lookup returns CDR1 MNHEY and CDR2 SVGEGT. The CDR3 sequence: CTSSYAGVGGLAYDEQFF. The DNA of the CDR3 is TGTACCAGCAGTTACGCAGGGGTCGGAGGACTAGCATATGATGAGCAGTTCTTC.

This chain joins TRBV18 and TRBJ1-1; D gene ambiguous. Germline loops: CDR1 KGHSH, CDR2 LQKENI. The CDR3 spans 13 residues. Trimming pared 6 bases from V and 0 bases from J, leaving 8 bases between. As DNA, the CDR3 is TGTGCCAGCTCTTCGGATTTGAACACTGAAGCTTTCTTT. It translates to CASSSDLNTEAFF.

This clonotype was counted at least ten times. V and J are TRBV14 and TRBJ2-1, with D maybe TRBD2 (5 bases). The V end lost 4 bases, the J end lost 9 bases, and 16 bases lay between the germline ends. Germline-derived CDR1 and CDR2 are SGHDN and FVKESK. This CDR3 has 14 amino acids. Here the CDR3 DNA reads TGTGCCAGCAGCCCCCTGGGTTGGACTGTTGAGCAGTTCTTC. Protein: CASSPLGWTVEQFF. The variable domain in full, with the rest retrieved from reference TRBV14 and TRBJ2-1, is EAGVTQFPSHSVIEKGQTVTLRCDPISGHDNLYWYRRVMGKEIKFLLHFVKESKQDESGMPNNRFLAERTGGTYSTLKVQPAELEDSGVYFCASSPLGWTVEQFFGPGTRLTVL.

The chain employs TRBV1 and TRBJ2-7; whether TRBD1, the table's D call, matches the DNA was not checked. TRBV1 is a known pseudogene. This CDR3 comprises 13 residues. CDR3 residues: CTSSPPHRNEQYF. CDR3 coding DNA: TGCACCAGCAGCCCCCCCCACCGCAATGAGCAGTACTTC.

As to this clonotype: One end of the junction does not line up with germline, which may come from a read error. The chain joins TRBV7-3 to TRBJ1-2; TRBD1 might be the D (5 bases). The CDR3 consists of 14 residues. CDR1 is SGHTA, CDR2 FQGTGA, per germline. The CDR3 spells CAGSFGGVSYGHTF. DNA of the CDR3: TGTGCCGGCAGCTTTGGAGGGGTCTCCTATGGCCACACCTTC.

A few counts support this clonotype. With a much larger clone just one base away, this may be a read error. CDR3 residues: CATSREGVSGANVLTF. CDR3 DNA: TGTGCCACCAGCAGAGAGGGGGTCTCTGGGGCCAACGTCCTGACTTTC. The V and J genes are TRBV15 and TRBJ2-6; TRBD1 or TRBD2 may be the D gene (5 bases each). Germline CDR1 and CDR2: LNHNV and YYDKDF (reference sequence). This CDR3 spans 16 amino acids. Trimming cost V 0 bases and J 0 bases, with 6 bases left between them.

This clonotype came up many times. This sequence joins TRBV29-1 and TRBJ1-1; 8 positions agree with TRBD1. CDR3 length: 14 residues. The J segment lost 5 bases and the V segment lost 5 bases, leaving 10 bases of the junction unmatched. In germline, CDR1 is SQVTM, CDR2 ANQGSEA. The CDR3 DNA sequence: TGCAGCGTTCCTGGGGCAGGGGGCATGACTGAAGCTTTCTTT. Encoded protein: CSVPGAGGMTEAFF.

At least ten counts were recorded for this clonotype. This chain joins TRBV6-1 and TRBJ2-5; TRBD2 matches 16 bases. The CDR3 is 21 amino acids. The V and J ends lost 6 bases and 0 bases, in that order; junction bases with no gene match: 16. Germline V gene lookup returns CDR1 MNHNS and CDR2 SASEGT. The CDR3 sequence: CASSRPRRGTSGGEYQETQYF. DNA for the CDR3: TGTGCCAGCAGCCGCCCCCGCCGCGGGACTAGCGGGGGGGAGTACCAAGAGACCCAGTACTTC.

This clonotype was counted many times. The chain has TRBV27 and TRBJ2-3; TRBD2 is a possible D gene (6 bases). The CDR3 spans 16 residues. CDR1 is MNHEY and CDR2 is SMNVEV in the germline V gene (reference sequence). Trimming took 0 bases from V and 1 from J, leaving 11 bases between them. This CDR3 is CASSLSVASGTDTQYF. CDR3 nucleotide sequence: TGTGCCAGCAGTTTATCGGTGGCTAGCGGCACAGATACGCAGTATTTT.

This chain links TRBV30 with TRBJ1-5; 10 nucleotides match TRBD1. J gave up 5 bases and V 5 bases, and 3 bases lay outside the gene matches. The CDR3 is made up of 13 amino acids. Germline V gene sequence: CDR1 GTSNPN, CDR2 SVGIG (reference sequence). In nucleotides, the CDR3 is TGTGCCTGGGGGGGACAGGGGCATCAGCCCCAGCATTTT. Its protein is CAWGGQGHQPQHF.

This clonotype was observed a handful of times. The chain carries TRBV20-1 and TRBJ2-1, with a tentative D call TRBD2 (6 bases). Germline V gene sequence: CDR1 DFQATT, CDR2 SNEGSKA (reference sequence). The germline V and J ends were trimmed by 6 bases and 0 bases, with 12 bases remaining between them. CDR3 size: 14 residues. This chain's CDR3 is CSAGLPSSYNEQFF. In DNA form, the CDR3 reads TGCAGTGCCGGACTACCGAGCTCCTACAATGAGCAGTTCTTC.